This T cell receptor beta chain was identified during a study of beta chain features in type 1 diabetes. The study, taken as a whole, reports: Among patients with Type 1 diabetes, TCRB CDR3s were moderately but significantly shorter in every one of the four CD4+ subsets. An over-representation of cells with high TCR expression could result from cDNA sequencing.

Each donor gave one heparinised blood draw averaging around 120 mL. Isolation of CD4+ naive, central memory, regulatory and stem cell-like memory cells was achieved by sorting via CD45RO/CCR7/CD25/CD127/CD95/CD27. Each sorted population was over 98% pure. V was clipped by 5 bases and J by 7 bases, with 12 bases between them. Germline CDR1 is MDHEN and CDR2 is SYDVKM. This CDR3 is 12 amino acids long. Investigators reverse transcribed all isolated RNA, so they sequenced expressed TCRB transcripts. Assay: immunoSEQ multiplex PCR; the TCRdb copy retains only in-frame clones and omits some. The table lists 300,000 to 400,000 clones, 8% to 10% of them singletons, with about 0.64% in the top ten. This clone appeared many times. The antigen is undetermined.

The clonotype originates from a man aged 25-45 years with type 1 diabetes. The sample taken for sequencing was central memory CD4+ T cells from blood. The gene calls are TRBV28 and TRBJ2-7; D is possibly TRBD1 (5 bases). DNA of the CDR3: TGTGCCAGCAGTACACCAAGGGGAGAGCAGTACTTC. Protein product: CASSTPRGEQYF. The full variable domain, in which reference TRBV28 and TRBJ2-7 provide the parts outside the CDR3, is DVKVTQSSRYLVKRTGEKVFLECVQDMDHENMFWYRQDPGLGLRLIYFSYDVKMKEKGDIPEGYSVSREKKERFSLILESASTNQTSMYLCASSTPRGEQYFGPGTRLTVT.